This T cell receptor beta chain is from a study of T cell repertoires in cytomegalovirus infection. Whole-study context: HLA-B-restricted CMV epitopes that are well studied, plus recently identified HLA-C-restricted ones, were used by the study. Public TCR beta signatures indicated both CMV infection and matching HLA type.

CDR1 and CDR2 (germline): SGHVS, FNYEAQ. Trimming shortened V by 5 bases and J by 4 bases, and 9 bases separated the two germline ends. This CDR3 comprises 13 residues. This clonotype was found many times. Its antigen is still unknown. MiXCR, run by TCRdb on the reads, gives a single entry per CDR3 protein. The sample records a few hundred thousand distinct CDR3 sequences, around a quarter being singletons. Overall study findings and caveats: Public TCR beta family frequency separated CMV-and-HLA carriers, including in an independent cohort. Clonotype analysis showed dominance of the ex vivo response by HLA-C-restricted CMV-specific TCR beta clonotypes.

This TCR was sampled from a human donor in good health (CMV status not recorded). Some clones in this sample may be carry-over from other donors' samples. The gene calls are TRBV7-6 and TRBJ1-3; no clear D gene. Specimen: cultured PBMCs, collected from culture after CMV antigen stimulation. In DNA, the CDR3 is TGTGCCAGCAGCCCTGTCCAGGGAAACACCATATATTTT. It codes for CASSPVQGNTIYF.